This T cell receptor (beta chain) was observed in a study of T cell responses to AZD1222 COVID-19 vaccine. Repertoires were generated with immunoSEQ multiplex PCR, while TCRdb's copy carries only in-frame clones and drops some. The sample holds more than 140,000 clones, 80% to 90% seen once. Per germline, CDR1 SGHTS and CDR2 YDEGEE. The V end was cut by 4 bases, the J end by 7 bases, with 12 bases between. The CDR3 runs to 13 residues. The chain couples TRBV5-8 to TRBJ1-5, with D possibly matching TRBD1 (5 bases). Sequencing used peripheral blood, obtained on day 0 of AZD1222 vaccination. The TCR sequence derives from an adult in good health. The CDR3 loop reads CASSRTLGQPQHF. The CDR3, as DNA: TGTGCCAGCAGCCGGACATTGGGGCAGCCCCAGCATTTT.